These 28 T cell receptor beta chains came from one sample sequenced in a study of regulatory T cells in long-lasting Graves disease. Indicated time point: persistent/refractory GD, antithyroid drugs over 5 years with positive TRAb. The TCR library was prepared using RNA isolated from PBMCs. TCR beta libraries were built with iRepertoire HTBI primers and Arm-PCR of CDR3 regions. TCRdb re-derived calls from the multiplex PCR reads in MiXCR, one entry per CDR3 protein. The table includes a few hundred thousand distinct CDR3 sequences, around 22% detected once. Source: peripheral blood mononuclear cells (PBMCs), taken when the disease was refractory, from a patient treated with antithyroid drugs. The receptor set was obtained from a female donor with Graves disease.

This clonotype appeared a few times. The CDR3 region has the DNA TGTGCCAGCAGTAGTCCCGCCGGGACAGGGCGGTACGAGCAGTACTTC. Translated: CASSSPAGTGRYEQYF. This chain connects TRBV6-1 to TRBJ2-7, with 9 bases lining up with TRBD1. With V trimmed by 5 bases and J by 4 bases, 12 bases remained unmatched. Germline CDR1 reads MNHNS; CDR2 reads SASEGT. The CDR3 sequence is 16 residues long.

V is TRBV5-1 and J is TRBJ2-7; 8 bases are a match to TRBD2. Germline assignment: CDR1 SGHRS and CDR2 YFSETQ. The CDR3 runs 14 residues. The trim removed 4 bases at V and 2 bases at J, leaving 5 bases unmatched. This CDR3 reads CASSGLSGTYEQYF. CDR3 DNA: TGCGCCAGCAGCGGGCTTAGCGGGACCTACGAGCAGTACTTC.

The table lists this clonotype with many counts. The junction does not match germline at one end; this may be a read error. The chain links TRBV12-3 or TRBV12-4 to TRBJ1-5; weak D call: TRBD1 (6 bases). The CDR3 covers 14 residues. CDR3 loop: CASSLGDKNQPQHF. In DNA, the CDR3 is TGTGCCAGCAGCTTAGGGGACAAAAATCAGCCCCAGCATTTT.

The chain employs TRBV9 and TRBJ2-7, with a weak D call TRBD1 (6 bases). Germline CDR1 and CDR2: SGDLS and YYNGEE. The CDR3 length is 13 residues. Trimming took 0 bases from V and 4 from J, leaving 8 bases between them. The CDR3 sequence is CASSVDGQYEQYF. The CDR3 DNA reads TGTGCCAGCAGCGTAGACGGACAGTACGAGCAGTACTTC.

Here the CDR3 reads CASRQGLNTGELFF. The CDR3 DNA reads TGTGCCAGTAGGCAGGGACTTAACACCGGGGAGCTGTTTTTT. The rearrangement links TRBV19 to TRBJ2-2; weak D call: TRBD2 (6 bases). Germline CDR1 is LNHDA and CDR2 is SQIVND (reference sequence). V was pared by 6 bases and J by 2 bases, with 10 bases between. CDR3 size: 14 residues.

This clonotype came up a few times. V usage is TRBV20-1 and J usage is TRBJ2-2, with D possibly TRBD2 on 5 matching bases. Per the germline V gene, CDR1 is DFQATT and CDR2 is SNEGSKA (reference sequence). V dropped 4 bases and J dropped 4 bases, with 13 bases sitting between them. There are 14 residues in the CDR3. The CDR3 DNA reads TGCAGTGCTATCCCTAGCTGGGGCACCGGGGAGCTGTTTTTT. It specifies CSAIPSWGTGELFF.

This clonotype has more than one count but fewer than ten. This chain links TRBV19 with TRBJ1-5; D uncertain. V was cut by 10 bases and J by 2 bases, with 15 bases left in between. The CDR3 is 14 amino acids. In germline, CDR1 is LNHDA, CDR2 SQIVND (reference sequence). The CDR3 DNA follows: TGTGCCACCTGGGCGGTTTTGGGCAATCAGCCCCAGCATTTT. Encoded protein: CATWAVLGNQPQHF.

This clonotype was found many times. The V and J genes are TRBV11-2 and TRBJ1-5; D remains unclear. Trimming removed 2 bases at V and 2 bases at J, with 4 bases between. The CDR3 is 13 residues long. Germline-derived CDR1 and CDR2 are SGHAT and FQNNGV. The CDR3, as DNA: TGTGCCAGCAGCTTATGGGGCAATCAGCCCCAGCATTTT. It codes for CASSLWGNQPQHF.

DNA of the CDR3: TGCGCCAGCAGCCAGATCGGGACGTCTAGGGAAAAACTGTTTTTT. Its translation is CASSQIGTSREKLFF. J is TRBJ1-4 and V is TRBV4-1, with D tentatively TRBD1 (5 bases). Germline assignment: CDR1 MGHRA and CDR2 YSYEKL. V lost 3 bases to trimming and J lost 8 bases, with 16 bases between them. The CDR3 is made up of 15 amino acids.

This rearrangement joins TRBV6-1 to TRBJ2-1; 8 nucleotides line up with TRBD2. V lost 5 bases, J lost 8 bases, and 14 bases stayed unmatched. The germline gives CDR1 MNHNS, CDR2 SASEGT. The CDR3 contains 16 residues. The CDR3 DNA is TGTGCCAGCAGTCCGATGATCCTAGCGGGTAGAGATGAGCAGTTCTTC. Translated, it gives CASSPMILAGRDEQFF.

This clonotype was recorded at least ten times. The chain carries TRBV28 and TRBJ1-5; D is undetermined. The V gene lost 6 bases and the J gene lost 5 bases, with 14 bases spanning the gap. CDR1 and CDR2 from the germline V gene are MDHEN and SYDVKM. This CDR3 has 14 amino acids. CDR3 in DNA: TGTGCCAGCAGGTCTGACCCACGTTATCAGCCCCAGCATTTT. The encoded protein is CASRSDPRYQPQHF.

This clonotype was picked up many times. The chain carries TRBV6-2 or TRBV6-3 and TRBJ2-5; 10 bases align to TRBD1. V was clipped by 7 bases and J by 7 bases; unmatched bases: 12. Germline V lookup: CDR1 MNHEY, CDR2 SVGEGT. The CDR3 is 15 amino acids. The CDR3 spells CASIPRDRGTGTQYF. As DNA, the CDR3 is TGTGCCAGCATACCTCGGGACAGGGGAACGGGGACCCAGTACTTC.

The rearrangement links TRBV28 to TRBJ1-5; 8 positions agree with TRBD1. Germline V gene sequence: CDR1 MDHEN, CDR2 SYDVKM. After removal of 2 bases from V and 7 bases from J, the junction contained 7 bases not matched to a gene. The CDR3 runs to 15 residues. The CDR3 DNA sequence: TGTGCCAGCAGTTTACGATACAGGGGGAGGCAGCCCCAGCATTTT. Protein sequence: CASSLRYRGRQPQHF.

In the case of this clonotype: This sequence may be a read error, since a much larger clone differs from it by one base. The chain joins TRBV2 to TRBJ2-2; no reliable D call. CDR1 and CDR2 from the germline V gene are SNHLY and FYNNEI. The CDR3 totals 12 residues. The CDR3 DNA reads as TGTGTCAGCAGGAGTTTGACCGGGGAGCTGTTTTTT. Translated: CVSRSLTGELFF. The full variable domain, in which reference TRBV2 and TRBJ2-2 provide the parts outside the CDR3, is EPEVTQTPSHQVTQMGQEVILRCVPISNHLYFYWYRQILGQKVEFLVSFYNNEISEKSEIFDDQFSVERPDGSNFTLKIRSTKLEDSAMYFCVSRSLTGELFFGEGSRLTVL.

V gene TRBV7-2 combines with J gene TRBJ2-7; 8 nucleotides align to TRBD1. CDR3 size: 14 residues. J gave up 5 bases and V 5 bases, and 8 bases lay outside the gene matches. CDR1 is SGHTA and CDR2 is FQGNSA in the germline V gene. The CDR3 protein is CASSPRQGKHEQYF. The DNA of the CDR3 is TGTGCCAGCAGCCCACGACAGGGGAAGCACGAGCAGTACTTC.

There are many counts of this clonotype. The chain carries TRBV28 and TRBJ2-5; tentative D call: TRBD2 (5 bases). This CDR3 region has 12 residues. V lost 10 bases, J lost 3 bases, and 12 bases lay in between. The V gene's germline CDR1 is MDHEN and CDR2 SYDVKM. The CDR3 region has the DNA TGTGCCATTGGCCGGGGAAAAGAGACCCAGTACTTC. Encoded protein: CAIGRGKETQYF.

Concerning this clonotype: A much larger clone lies a single base off, so this may be a read error. This chain connects TRBV6-9 to TRBJ2-5, with 14 nucleotides matching TRBD2. V lost 4 bases and J lost 5; bases outside the gene matches: 15. This CDR3 is built from 19 residues. Per germline, CDR1 MNHGY and CDR2 SVAAGI. DNA of the CDR3: TGTGCCAGCAGTTGGAGATCCGGGACTAGCGGGAGTGGGGCGGAGACCCAGTACTTC. Protein sequence: CASSWRSGTSGSGAETQYF.

This clonotype was observed a few times. The rearrangement joins TRBV12-3 or TRBV12-4 to TRBJ2-7; 11 bases are a match to TRBD1. J was trimmed by 3 bases and V by 2 bases; bases with no gene match: 3. The CDR3 consists of 15 residues. The CDR3 loop is CASSLKGTGGYEQYF. Written as DNA, the CDR3 is TGTGCCAGCAGTTTAAAGGGGACAGGGGGCTACGAGCAGTACTTC.

This rearrangement joins TRBV29-1 to TRBJ2-5, with D unresolved. The V gene lost 6 bases and the J gene lost 5 bases, with 7 bases spanning the gap. CDR3 size: 10 residues. Germline V CDR1 and CDR2: SQVTM, ANQGSEA. CDR3 residues: CSVRRETQYF. In DNA, the CDR3 is TGCAGCGTACGCAGGGAGACCCAGTACTTC.

This rearrangement joins TRBV30 to TRBJ2-3; 15 bases map to TRBD2. Germline V gene data show CDR1 as GTSNPN and CDR2 as SVGIG (reference sequence). The CDR3 extends over 15 amino acids. V shed 3 bases and J 6 bases; nucleotides not matched to a gene: 4. Written as DNA, the CDR3 is TGTGCCTGGAGCCTCGGGACTAGCGGGAGGGATACGCAGTATTTT. Its translation: CAWSLGTSGRDTQYF.

The chain is built from TRBV7-9 and TRBJ2-7, with TRBD1 matching 8 bases. The CDR3 contains 15 residues. Germline V gene sequence: CDR1 SEHNR, CDR2 FQNEAQ (reference sequence). V gave up 5 bases and J gave up 3 bases; unmatched junction bases: 9. The CDR3 loop reads CASSPEGQDVYEQYF. As DNA, the CDR3 is TGTGCCAGCAGCCCAGAGGGACAGGATGTCTACGAGCAGTACTTC. The complete variable domain, with remaining parts taken from reference TRBV7-9 and TRBJ2-7, reads DTGVSQNPRHKITKRGQNVTFRCDPISEHNRLYWYRQTLGQGPEFLTYFQNEAQLEKSRLLSDRFSAERPKGSFSTLEIQRTEQGDSAMYLCASSPEGQDVYEQYFGPGTRLTVT.

The J gene is TRBJ2-1, the V gene TRBV5-5; 9 bases fit TRBD2. The V and J ends lost 0 bases and 2 bases, in that order; junction bases with no gene match: 3. The length of the CDR3 is 16 residues. Germline CDR1 SGHKS, CDR2 YYEKEE (reference sequence). CDR3 sequence (DNA): TGTGCCAGCAGCTTGGTTGTAGCGGGGGCCTACAATGAGCAGTTCTTC. It yields the protein CASSLVVAGAYNEQFF.

The J gene is TRBJ2-4, the V gene TRBV7-2; D possibly corresponds to TRBD2 (5 bases). The CDR3 loop spans 13 amino acids. Deletions cut 1 base from V and 6 bases from J, with 7 bases between. Germline V CDR1 and CDR2: SGHTA, FQGNSA. The CDR3 DNA reads as TGTGCCAGCAGCTTAGTGGCGGGAAACATTCAGTACTTC. Its protein is CASSLVAGNIQYF. Full variable domain (remainder filled in from reference TRBV7-2 and TRBJ2-4): GAGVSQSPSNKVTEKGKDVELRCDPISGHTALYWYRQSLGQGLEFLIYFQGNSAPDKSGLPSDRFSAERTGGSVSTLTIQRTQQEDSAVYLCASSLVAGNIQYFGAGTRLSVL.

This clonotype was counted a few times. The CDR3 nucleotides are TGCGCCAGCAGCTTGGAAGGGGGAAGGTATGGCTACACCTTC. It yields the protein CASSLEGGRYGYTF. V gene TRBV5-1 combines with J gene TRBJ1-2, with TRBD1 as a possible D gene (6 bases). Germline CDR1 reads SGHRS; CDR2 reads YFSETQ. V lost 0 bases and J 5 bases, leaving 11 bases between the germline ends. The CDR3 covers 14 residues.

This clonotype was recorded at least ten times. The chain is built from TRBV6-1 and TRBJ2-7; 8 nucleotides match TRBD2. CDR3 length: 16 residues. CDR1 and CDR2 from the germline V gene are MNHNS and SASEGT. V gave up 5 bases and J gave up 7 bases; unmatched junction bases: 16. CDR3 coding DNA: TGTGCCAGCAGTAACCGAGATCGAGCGGGAGTGCGGGAGCAGTACTTC. Translated, it gives CASSNRDRAGVREQYF.

This clonotype was detected only a few times. CDR3 protein: CASSLRTLGTGELFF. As DNA, the CDR3 is TGTGCCAGCAGCTTACGGACCCTGGGAACCGGGGAGCTGTTTTTT. The chain employs TRBV7-8 and TRBJ2-2; D is ambiguous. Germline CDR1 and CDR2: SGHVS and FQNEAQ. This CDR3 comprises 15 residues. V was clipped by 2 bases and J by 5 bases, with 12 bases between them.

This clonotype appeared many times. The CDR3 coding sequence is TGTGCCAGCAGCCGGGGAACAGGGTCGCGCGAGCAGTACTTC. Its protein product is CASSRGTGSREQYF. This chain joins TRBV27 and TRBJ2-7; D may be TRBD1 (6 bases). This CDR3 is built from 14 residues. Looked up from germline, CDR1 is MNHEY and CDR2 is SMNVEV (reference sequence). Between the trimmed V and J ends, which lost 6 bases and 6 bases, there was a span of 18 bases.

This clonotype was seen at least ten times. The rearrangement links TRBV7-2 to TRBJ1-1; tentatively, D is TRBD1 (6 bases). Deletions cut 5 bases from V and 0 bases from J, with 19 bases between. From germline, CDR1 is SGHTA and CDR2 FQGNSA. The CDR3 has 17 amino acids. CDR3 DNA: TGTGCCAGCAGCCGGACAGCACCAGGGGCAATGAACACTGAAGCTTTCTTT. It encodes CASSRTAPGAMNTEAFF.